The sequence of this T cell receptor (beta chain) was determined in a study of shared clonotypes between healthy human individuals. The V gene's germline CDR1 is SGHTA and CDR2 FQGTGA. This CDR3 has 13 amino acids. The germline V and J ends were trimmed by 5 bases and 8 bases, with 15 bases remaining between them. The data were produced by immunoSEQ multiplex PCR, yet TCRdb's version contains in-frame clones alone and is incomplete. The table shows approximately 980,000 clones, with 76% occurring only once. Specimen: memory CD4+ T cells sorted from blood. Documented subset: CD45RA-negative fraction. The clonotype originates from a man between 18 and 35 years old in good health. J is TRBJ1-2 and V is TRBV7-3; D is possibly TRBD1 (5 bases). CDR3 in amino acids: CASSTRVGEGYTF. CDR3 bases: TGTGCCAGCAGCACCCGGGTAGGGGAAGGCTACACCTTC.